This TCR beta chain came from a study of identical twins. Turning to this clonotype: Its specificity is unknown.

TCRdb recomputed calls from the 5' RACE reads with MiXCR, one row per CDR3 protein. The profile shows roughly 240,000 distinct CDR3 sequences, around 7% of them singletons. CDR1 and CDR2 from the germline V gene are SGHAT and FQNNGV. The V end was cut by 0 bases, the J end by 6 bases, with 15 bases between. There are 15 residues in the CDR3. Overall study findings and caveats: Beta out-of-frame sequences showed weaker excess sharing between twins. Modelling approaches yielded underestimates of out-of-frame TCR alpha sharing between monozygotic twins. Fewer insertions characterized abundant cord blood beta clonotypes, whereas memory repertoires showed none. For zero-insertion analyses, partial confounding could come from invariant MAIT and iNKT cells.

These sequences were also reported in another study, on yellow fever vaccine responses in identical twins.

The sequence was collected from a woman aged 18-35 years in good health. The chain links TRBV11-2 to TRBJ2-7; D tentatively fits TRBD1 or TRBD2 (6 bases each). The sequencing input was memory (CD45RO+) T cells sorted from blood. CDR3 protein: CASSLDRGALFEQYV. The CDR3 nucleotides are TGTGCCAGCAGCTTAGATAGGGGGGCCCTTTTCGAGCAGTACGTC.